This T cell receptor (beta chain) was retrieved from a study of OX40 agonist ivuxolimab in advanced cancers. Study information: With a range of about 23 to 85, age averaged approximately 55 years, and 75% to 90% were male.

This clone has only one observation. Its antigen remains unidentified. Germline V gene sequence: CDR1 SGHNT, CDR2 YENEEA. The CDR3 is 15 residues long. The junction had 8 bases not matched to a gene; V was cut back by 4 bases and J by 5 bases. Profiling relied on immunoSEQ multiplex PCR, and the TCRdb table lists in-frame clones only, not all of them. The data show 35,000 to 50,000 clones, with about 86% seen just once and 21% held by the top ten. Points from the study as a whole: The study observed clonal expansion of CD4+ and CD8+ blood T cells by week 6 at 0.1 to 3.0 mg/kg. Average numbers of expanded clones were greater in CD8+ T cells than in CD4+. The authors did not determine the antigen specificity of the expanded peripheral T cells.

This clonotype originated in an adult with an advanced solid tumor such as melanoma, head and neck, liver or kidney cancer. The starting material was CD4+ or CD8+ T cells sorted from blood, obtained in a trial of the OX40 agonist ivuxolimab. The rearrangement links TRBV11-3 to TRBJ2-5, with 9 bases matching TRBD1. The CDR3 protein is CASSSWGQGEETQYF. CDR3 nucleotides: TGTGCCAGCAGCTCATGGGGACAGGGAGAGGAGACCCAGTACTTC.